Listed below are T cell receptor beta chains from one sample, sequenced in a study of technical replicates of blood from a handful of donors. Profiled with immunoSEQ multiplex PCR; TCRdb holds only in-frame clones, not every one. This repertoire shows over 60,000 clones, 93% found once; its top ten account for roughly 0.25%. The specimen sequenced was T cells isolated from PBMCs. These receptors all come from a human donor in good health. The CDR3 runs from the conserved cysteine through the conserved F or W. D genes are given only for firm matches. The size field is filled for only some rows; it gives once, few, many or a size class.

TRBJ2-3	TRBV5-1	.	.	CASSLVGDDTQYF	TGCGCCAGCAGCTTGGTAGGGGATGATACGCAGTATTTT
TRBJ2-2	TRBV6-1	once	.	CASRPQENTGELFF	TGTGCCAGCAGACCTCAGGAGAACACCGGGGAGCTGTTTTTT
TRBJ2-1	TRBV28	.	.	CASSLVWSGAANEQFF	TGTGCCAGCAGTTTAGTTTGGTCAGGGGCCGCCAATGAGCAGTTCTTC
TRBJ2-3	TRBV20-1	once	.	CSARVDGGEYF	TGCAGTGCTAGGGTGGATGGGGGCGAGTATTTT
TRBJ2-3	TRBV4-2	.	.	CASSQEAAAVGDTQYF	TGTGCCAGCAGCCAAGAAGCAGCGGCGGTGGGAGATACGCAGTATTTT
TRBJ2-7	TRBV6-1	.	.	CASSERRTSSYEQYF	TGTGCCAGCAGTGAACGGAGAACGAGCTCCTACGAGCAGTACTTC
TRBJ2-6	TRBV5-1	.	.	CASSWSRRGANVLTF	TGCGCCAGCAGCTGGAGCCGCCGGGGGGCCAACGTCCTGACTTTC
TRBJ2-2	TRBV14	.	.	CASRRNTGELFF	TGTGCCAGCAGGAGGAACACCGGGGAGCTGTTTTTT
TRBJ1-1	TRBV4-1	.	.	CASSQALGGNTEAFF	TGCGCCAGCAGCCAAGCTTTGGGGGGGAACACTGAAGCTTTCTTT
TRBJ1-1	TRBV7-9	.	.	CASSTNEGRRMTEAFF	TGTGCCAGCAGCACAAATGAGGGGAGGAGGATGACTGAAGCTTTCTTT
TRBJ2-1	TRBV5-6	once	TRBD2	CASSPWGLADNNEQFF	TGTGCCAGCAGCCCCTGGGGACTAGCGGATAACAATGAGCAGTTCTTC
TRBJ2-2	TRBV28	.	TRBD2	CASKGTSLKAGELFF	TGTGCCAGCAAGGGGACTAGCCTGAAGGCGGGGGAGCTGTTTTTT
TRBJ1-2	TRBV25-1	.	TRBD1	CASSEYVAGGYYGYTF	TGTGCCAGCAGTGAATATGTGGCAGGGGGCTACTATGGCTACACCTTC
TRBJ2-5	TRBV27	.	.	CASSLSTGTMGETQYF	TGTGCCAGCAGTTTGTCTACTGGGACAATGGGAGAGACCCAGTACTTC
TRBJ1-1	TRBV10-3	.	TRBD1	CAIRADRGITEAFF	TGTGCCATCAGGGCTGACAGGGGAATAACTGAAGCTTTCTTT
TRBJ2-2	TRBV11-3	.	TRBD1	CASSLGTGTGFTGELFF	TGTGCCAGCAGCTTGGGCACCGGGACAGGGTTTACCGGGGAGCTGTTTTTT
TRBJ1-1	TRBV4-1	.	.	CASSQVTTENTEAFF	TGCGCCAGCAGCCAAGTTACTACGGAGAACACTGAAGCTTTCTTT
TRBJ2-1	TRBV15	once	TRBD2	CATSSAGETSVRNEQFF	TGTGCCACCAGCAGTGCAGGAGAAACTAGCGTCCGCAATGAGCAGTTCTTC
TRBJ1-5	TRBV10-3	.	.	CAISESDRNNQPQHF	TGTGCCATCAGTGAGTCGGACAGAAACAATCAGCCCCAGCATTTT
TRBJ1-2	TRBV29-1	.	TRBD1	CSVLQGDYGYTF	TGCAGCGTACTACAGGGGGACTATGGCTACACCTTC
TRBJ2-1	TRBV11-3	.	TRBD2	CASAPSGYNEQFF	TGTGCCAGCGCGCCTAGCGGCTATAATGAGCAGTTCTTC
TRBJ1-1	TRBV27	.	.	CASKAPSKSTEAFF	TGTGCCAGCAAAGCCCCGTCGAAGAGCACTGAAGCTTTCTTT
TRBJ1-6	TRBV2	.	.	CASSGTFSPLHF	TGTGCCAGCTCTGGGACATTTTCACCCCTCCACTTT
TRBJ1-2	TRBV6-5	.	TRBD1	CASSYSGLRGRGGYTF	TGTGCCAGCAGTTACTCCGGTCTTAGGGGGCGAGGAGGCTACACCTTC
TRBJ2-7	TRBV28	once	TRBD2	CASSFSFRGRLSYEQYF	TGTGCCAGCAGTTTTTCTTTCCGCGGGAGGCTCTCCTACGAGCAGTACTTC
TRBJ2-7	TRBV28	.	TRBD2	CASRRGAGPYEQYF	TGTGCCAGCAGGCGGGGGGCAGGGCCCTACGAGCAGTACTTC
TRBJ2-7	TRBV5-4	.	TRBD1	CASSPTGGEQYF	TGTGCCAGCAGCCCGACAGGGGGAGAGCAGTACTTC
TRBJ2-7	TRBV6-6	.	TRBD2	CGTSRGGRYEQYF	TGTGGAACTTCGCGGGGGGGGAGATACGAGCAGTACTTC
TRBJ2-2	TRBV5-6	.	.	CASSLRRDYGGELFF	TGTGCCAGCAGCTTGCGACGCGACTACGGCGGGGAGCTGTTTTTT
TRBJ1-2	TRBV6-1	.	TRBD1	CASSVPGQGVRGYTF	TGTGCCAGCAGTGTCCCGGGACAGGGAGTTAGAGGCTACACCTTC
TRBJ2-1	TRBV4-1	.	TRBD2	CASSQPKLGSGFTDEQFF	TGCGCCAGCAGCCAACCCAAACTGGGTAGCGGGTTTACTGATGAGCAGTTCTTC
TRBJ1-1	TRBV5-4	.	.	CASSSVTELNTEAFF	TGTGCCAGCAGCTCCGTGACAGAGTTGAACACTGAAGCTTTCTTT
TRBJ1-4	TRBV30	once	.	CAWSVLDAHRDHATNEKLFF	TGTGCCTGGAGTGTACTAGACGCCCACAGGGACCATGCAACTAATGAAAAACTGTTTTTT
TRBJ1-1	TRBV6-5	.	.	CASSYSQGILNTEAFF	TGTGCCAGCAGTTACTCCCAGGGGATTTTGAACACTGAAGCTTTCTTT
TRBJ2-3	TRBV5-4	.	.	CASSTHRERATDTQYF	TGTGCCAGCAGCACTCACAGGGAACGGGCCACAGATACGCAGTATTTT
TRBJ1-1	TRBV10-2	.	.	CASSEFQAAEAFF	TGCGCCAGCAGTGAGTTTCAGGCAGCTGAAGCTTTCTTT
TRBJ2-5	TRBV25-1	.	TRBD2	CASTGTSGGWTQYF	TGTGCCAGCACCGGGACTAGCGGGGGGTGGACCCAGTACTTC
TRBJ2-7	TRBV27	.	.	CASSLNPTAYEQYF	TGTGCCAGCAGTCTTAACCCCACGGCCTACGAGCAGTACTTC
TRBJ2-1	TRBV6-5	.	.	CASSYSRVSDNEQFF	TGTGCCAGCAGTTACTCGAGGGTAAGCGACAATGAGCAGTTCTTC
TRBJ2-3	TRBV2	.	.	CASRARDTQYF	TGTGCCAGCAGGGCTAGGGATACGCAGTATTTT
TRBJ2-1	TRBV5-1	.	.	CASGLQSGRLGNEQFF	TGCGCCAGCGGACTGCAGAGCGGGCGTTTAGGAAATGAGCAGTTCTTC
TRBJ1-1	TRBV10-2	.	TRBD1	CASRQGGTEAFF	TGCGCCAGCCGACAGGGAGGCACTGAAGCTTTCTTT